This TCR beta chain was identified in a study of CD8+CD57+ T cells in acquired aplastic anemia. V dropped 5 bases and J dropped 5 bases, with 18 bases sitting between them. The CDR3 covers 15 residues. The germline gives CDR1 SGHTA, CDR2 FQGTGA. The sample holds one count of this clonotype. TCR beta VDJ and CDR3 were profiled, and genomic DNA was the template. TCRdb called the reads again in MiXCR, with one record for every CDR3 protein. The data hold 150,000 to 200,000 distinct CDR3 sequences, with around 65% observed a single time. The chain is built from TRBV7-3 and TRBJ2-5, with a tentative D call TRBD1 (6 bases). This TCR was recovered from a human donor with severe aplastic anemia or a healthy control (not recorded which). Sample: sorted CD4+, CD8+, or CD8+CD57+ T cells (not recorded which) from PBMCs. The CDR3 bases are TGTGCCAGCAGCACCGGACAGCTCTTTTGGGAGACCCAGTACTTC. Amino acids: CASSTGQLFWETQYF.